This TCR beta chain derives from a study of blood T cell repertoires in COVID-19. As for the study in general: Whether acute or convalescent, the COVID-19 samples came from the United States, Italy and Spain.

V was trimmed by 0 bases and J by 7 bases, leaving 19 bases between them. In germline, CDR1 is SQVTM, CDR2 ANQGSEA. The CDR3 has 16 residues. Here immunoSEQ multiplex PCR was the method, and the copy in TCRdb shows in-frame clones only, minus some. The table records some 380,000 clones, approximately 77% of them present only once. The sequencing sample was made of peripheral blood. The J gene is TRBJ2-1, the V gene TRBV29-1; D perhaps matches TRBD2 (5 bases). The source is a human donor with acute or convalescent COVID-19. The donor label of this sample is uncertain. The CDR3 region is CSVEDLPGRGSNEQFF. The CDR3 nucleotides are TGCAGCGTTGAAGATCTGCCCGGTCGGGGTTCGAATGAGCAGTTCTTC.